Each of the 8 T cell receptor beta chains below was sequenced from the same sample in a study of identical twins. MiXCR was run by TCRdb on the 5' RACE reads, yielding one entry per CDR3 protein. The sample lists approximately 620,000 distinct CDR3 sequences, more than 6.5% occurring once. These data are also associated with another study on yellow fever vaccine responses in identical twins.

The sample comprised PBMCs. Receptors were obtained from a woman between 18 and 30 years old in good health.

This clonotype appeared a few times. This chain uses TRBV28 with TRBJ2-7; D not resolved. With 2 bases removed from V and 3 bases from J, the gap between germline ends came to 8 bases. The CDR3 totals 13 residues. Germline V gives CDR1 MDHEN, CDR2 SYDVKM. In DNA form, the CDR3 reads TGTGCCAGCAGTTTAATCGGCAACTACGAGCAGTACTTC. Its translation is CASSLIGNYEQYF.

The V gene is TRBV6-1, the J gene TRBJ1-5; D may be TRBD1 (5 bases). The CDR3 is 13 residues long. Trimming pared 3 bases from V and 10 bases from J, leaving 13 bases between. The germline V gene has CDR1 MNHNS and CDR2 SASEGT. The CDR3 region has the DNA TGTGCCAGCAGTGAGAGGGGCGAACACCCCCAGCATTTT. Translated: CASSERGEHPQHF.

In its sample, this clonotype was seen a few times. The chain uses TRBV9 and TRBJ2-5; maybe TRBD2 (5 bases). The CDR3 length is 15 residues. Germline values: CDR1 SGDLS, CDR2 YYNGEE. V was trimmed by 3 bases and J by 5 bases, leaving 17 bases between them. In nucleotides, the CDR3 is TGTGCCAGCAGCGAGAGGGAGCCCCGGTGGGAGACCCAGTACTTC. Its protein is CASSEREPRWETQYF.

This clonotype has only a few counts. The chain links TRBV20-1 to TRBJ2-5, with 12 nucleotides matching TRBD2. The length of the CDR3 is 16 residues. Germline lookup yields CDR1 DFQATT and CDR2 SNEGSKA (reference sequence). J lost 4 bases, V lost 6 bases, and 12 bases had no gene match. CDR3 in amino acids: CSARTSGNMVGETQYF. DNA of the CDR3: TGCAGTGCCCGGACTAGCGGGAATATGGTAGGAGAGACCCAGTACTTC.

This clonotype was picked up a small number of times. The chain employs TRBV5-1 and TRBJ2-2, with D perhaps given as TRBD1 or TRBD2 (5 bases each). The germline V gene encodes CDR1 SGHRS and CDR2 YFSETQ. There are 18 residues in the CDR3. V dropped 0 bases and J dropped 0 bases, with 15 bases sitting between them. The CDR3 nucleotides are TGCGCCAGCAGCTTGGAAGACAGAGGGCCCGCGAACACCGGGGAGCTGTTTTTT. Its protein is CASSLEDRGPANTGELFF.

This clonotype was counted a few times. This sequence joins TRBV25-1 and TRBJ2-1; a possible D gene is TRBD2 (7 bases). CDR1 is MGHDK, CDR2 SYGVNS, per germline. This CDR3 has 14 residues. The germline V and J ends were trimmed by 1 base and 10 bases, with 14 bases remaining between them. The chain's CDR3 is CASSELGGATEQFF. For the CDR3, the DNA is TGTGCCAGCAGTGAATTGGGGGGGGCTACGGAGCAGTTCTTC.

This clonotype was seen more than once but under ten times. J is TRBJ2-1 and V is TRBV6-2 or TRBV6-3; 12 nucleotides agree with TRBD2. V shed 9 bases and J 9 bases; nucleotides not matched to a gene: 12. Germline-derived CDR1 and CDR2 are MNHEY and SVGEGT. This CDR3 region has 15 residues. The CDR3 sequence: CASADRLAGEVEQFF. CDR3 DNA: TGTGCCAGTGCCGATCGACTAGCGGGAGAGGTTGAGCAGTTCTTC.

V gene TRBV20-1 combines with J gene TRBJ2-3; 10 bases fit TRBD1. This CDR3 is built from 14 residues. Unmatched junction bases numbered 3, after V lost 5 bases and J lost 1 base. Germline CDR1 is DFQATT and CDR2 is SNEGSKA (reference sequence). The CDR3 nucleotides are TGCAGTGCTGGGACAGGGGACGGCACAGATACGCAGTATTTT. Translation gives CSAGTGDGTDTQYF.